A single sample is the source of the 20 T cell receptor beta chains below, sequenced in a study of cytomegalovirus exposure and HLA in healthy donors. This PCR relied on a set of 60 Vbeta primers and 13 Jbeta primers. Profiled with immunoSEQ multiplex PCR; TCRdb holds only in-frame clones, not every one. The table has about 210,000 clones, roughly nine tenths seen once. The sequenced sample consisted of PBMCs. All receptors come from a boy aged 2 to 10 in good health and CMV-seronegative.

This chain links TRBV11-2 with TRBJ1-2; TRBD1 agrees at 9 bases. V lost 4 bases, J lost 8 bases, and 5 bases stayed unmatched. CDR1 is SGHAT and CDR2 is FQNNGV in the germline V gene. This CDR3 has 13 amino acids. In DNA, the CDR3 is TGTGCCAGCAGCTGGGACAGGGAAAAGGGCTACACCTTC. This translates into CASSWDREKGYTF.

The chain joins TRBV29-1 to TRBJ1-1; possibly TRBD1 for D (5 bases). The CDR3 loop spans 13 amino acids. The germline V and J ends were trimmed by 3 bases and 3 bases, with 11 bases remaining between them. Per germline, CDR1 SQVTM and CDR2 ANQGSEA. The CDR3 sequence is CSVDRVGYTEAFF. CDR3 DNA: TGCAGCGTTGACAGGGTGGGTTACACTGAAGCTTTCTTT.

This chain links TRBV19 with TRBJ2-3, with TRBD1 matching 7 bases. Germline lookup yields CDR1 LNHDA and CDR2 SQIVND (reference sequence). There are 14 residues in the CDR3. J lost 2 bases, V lost 6 bases, and 5 bases had no gene match. The chain's CDR3 is CASSSQGTTDTQYF. The CDR3 DNA sequence: TGTGCCAGTAGCTCACAGGGGACCACAGATACGCAGTATTTT.

The chain links TRBV19 to TRBJ1-1; D is ambiguous. The V end was cut by 4 bases, the J end by 5 bases, with 14 bases between. Germline loops: CDR1 LNHDA, CDR2 SQIVND (reference sequence). CDR3 length: 14 residues. The CDR3 loop is CASSKVPEVTEAFF. CDR3 sequence (DNA): TGTGCCAGTAGTAAGGTCCCCGAGGTAACTGAAGCTTTCTTT.

The gene calls are TRBV7-2 and TRBJ2-5; 14 bases line up with TRBD2. CDR3 length: 15 residues. J was trimmed by 5 bases and V by 5 bases; bases with no gene match: 4. Germline CDR1 is SGHTA and CDR2 is FQGNSA. The CDR3: CASSRGLAGAETQYF. CDR3 coding DNA: TGTGCCAGCAGCCGGGGACTAGCGGGGGCTGAGACCCAGTACTTC.

The chain recombines TRBV19 with TRBJ2-2; D is ambiguous. Germline CDR1 and CDR2: LNHDA and SQIVND (reference sequence). V was cut by 3 bases and J by 7 bases, with 6 bases left in between. The CDR3 extends over 12 amino acids. The CDR3 bases are TGTGCCAGTAGTATTCAAAACGGGGAGCTGTTTTTT. Translated, it gives CASSIQNGELFF.

V is TRBV7-6 and J is TRBJ2-7, with D tentatively TRBD1 (6 bases). Germline V gives CDR1 SGHVS, CDR2 FNYEAQ. The CDR3 contains 16 residues. The V gene lost 5 bases and the J gene lost 3 bases, with 20 bases spanning the gap. The CDR3 DNA sequence: TGTGCCAGCAGCCCTCACCCCGGACAGAAAAACTACGAGCAGTACTTC. As protein: CASSPHPGQKNYEQYF.

V usage is TRBV11-2 and J usage is TRBJ2-3, with D perhaps TRBD1 (6 bases). CDR1 SGHAT and CDR2 FQNNGV come from the germline V gene. This CDR3 comprises 15 residues. Trimming left V 2 bases short and J 3 bases short, with 12 bases between. The CDR3 loop reads CASSLSQGSTDTQYF. In nucleotides, the CDR3 is TGTGCCAGCAGCTTATCGCAGGGGAGTACAGATACGCAGTATTTT.

V gene TRBV11-2 combines with J gene TRBJ1-5; 10 bases agree with TRBD1. The germline V gene has CDR1 SGHAT and CDR2 FQNNGV. This CDR3 region has 18 residues. Trimming cost V 1 base and J 0 bases; bases outside gene matches: 6. The CDR3 loop reads CASSLGGQGVSSNQPQHF. The CDR3, as DNA: TGTGCCAGCAGCTTAGGAGGACAGGGGGTCAGTAGCAATCAGCCCCAGCATTTT.

The V gene is TRBV2, the J gene TRBJ1-2; TRBD1 might be the D (6 bases). Germline CDR1 reads SNHLY; CDR2 reads FYNNEI. The CDR3 extends over 15 amino acids. Trimming took off 8 bases at V and 0 bases at J, with 16 bases between the two ends. The CDR3 sequence: CASGGGGGPNYGYTF. The CDR3 DNA reads TGTGCCAGCGGGGGAGGGGGTGGCCCTAACTATGGCTACACCTTC.

The chain is built from TRBV6-6 and TRBJ1-1, with D perhaps matching TRBD1 (6 bases). CDR1 and CDR2 from the germline V gene are MNHNY and SVGAGI (reference sequence). The CDR3 totals 16 residues. Trimming took off 0 bases at V and 5 bases at J, with 16 bases between the two ends. CDR3 sequence: CASSYSNSLGGTEAFF. The CDR3 region has the DNA TGTGCCAGCAGTTACTCGAATAGTTTAGGGGGAACTGAAGCTTTCTTT.

This chain connects TRBV11-2 to TRBJ1-1; perhaps TRBD1 as D (6 bases). Looked up from germline, CDR1 is SGHAT and CDR2 is FQNNGV. The CDR3 extends over 17 amino acids. With 1 base removed from V and 6 bases from J, the gap between germline ends came to 21 bases. The DNA for the CDR3 is TGTGCCAGCAGCTTAGGGACAGCCCCCTGGCCCCCCCCTGAAGCTTTCTTT. It codes for CASSLGTAPWPPPEAFF.

This clone has more than one count but fewer than ten. CDR3 protein: CASSPSLNEQFF. DNA for the CDR3: TGTGCCAGCAGCCCCTCTCTCAATGAGCAGTTCTTC. This chain joins TRBV13 and TRBJ2-1; no reliable D call. The CDR3 is 12 amino acids. Germline V lookup: CDR1 PRHDT, CDR2 FYEKMQ (reference sequence). Trimming pared 5 bases from V and 6 bases from J, leaving 8 bases between.

This clone occurred a few times. The chain joins TRBV5-4 to TRBJ1-1; tentatively, D is TRBD1 (6 bases). This CDR3 comprises 15 residues. In germline, CDR1 is SGHNT, CDR2 YYREEE (reference sequence). V was shortened by 3 bases and J by 3 bases, with 15 bases between the two germline ends. CDR3 nucleotide sequence: TGTGCCAGCAGCTCTAAACAGGGCCGAGACACTGAAGCTTTCTTT. Translation gives CASSSKQGRDTEAFF.

A note on this clone: The junction and the germline gene differ at one end; a read error may be behind it. V gene TRBV7-9 combines with J gene TRBJ1-1, with 7 bases lining up with TRBD1. The CDR3 sequence is 14 residues long. Germline-derived CDR1 and CDR2 are SEHNR and FQNEAQ (reference sequence). This CDR3 reads CSSSFTGANTEAFF. The DNA for the CDR3 is TGTTCCAGCAGCTTCACAGGGGCGAACACTGAAGCTTTCTTT.

The chain joins TRBV13 to TRBJ2-7, with D perhaps matching TRBD1 (8 bases). Germline CDR1 PRHDT, CDR2 FYEKMQ (reference sequence). CDR3 length: 15 residues. Trimming shortened V by 0 bases and J by 5 bases, and 14 bases separated the two germline ends. As DNA, the CDR3 is TGTGCCAGCAGCTTAGGATACAGGGGGGGGAACGAGCAGTACTTC. Translating gives CASSLGYRGGNEQYF.

This clone was observed once. This chain uses TRBV10-3 with TRBJ1-5; D perhaps matches TRBD1 (6 bases). Germline V lookup: CDR1 ENHRY, CDR2 SYGVKD. This CDR3 has 13 amino acids. V lost 4 bases and J 7 bases, leaving 11 bases between the germline ends. The CDR3 protein is CAISVQGEQPQHF. Here the CDR3 DNA reads TGTGCCATCAGTGTACAGGGTGAACAGCCCCAGCATTTT.

Points on this clone: The junction departs from the called germline gene at one end, perhaps through a read error. Other DNA sequences within the sample encode an identical CDR3. The rearrangement joins TRBV5-8 to TRBJ1-6; D is ambiguous. The CDR3 covers 12 residues. Germline V gene lookup returns CDR1 SGHTS and CDR2 YDEGEE. The CDR3: CASSLKHSPLHF. CDR3 bases: TGTGCCAGCAGCTTGAAGCATTCCCCCCTCCACTTT. The full variable domain, in which reference TRBV5-8 and TRBJ1-6 provide the parts outside the CDR3, is EAGVTQSPTHLIKTRGQQATLRCSPISGHTSVYWYQQALGLGLQFLLWYDEGEERNRGNFPPRFSGRQFPNYSSELNVNALELEDSALYLCASSLKHSPLHFGNGTRLTVT.

The chain employs TRBV7-2 and TRBJ1-2; tentative D call: TRBD1 (6 bases). The V end was cut by 5 bases, the J end by 4 bases, with 17 bases between. The CDR3 runs to 15 residues. Germline CDR1 and CDR2: SGHTA and FQGNSA. This chain's CDR3 is CASSPPGGRGYGYTF. The CDR3 DNA reads as TGTGCCAGCAGCCCCCCGGGGGGGCGCGGCTATGGCTACACCTTC.

The V call is TRBV7-2, the J call TRBJ1-5; the match to TRBD1 covers 7 bases. The length of the CDR3 is 17 residues. Germline CDR1 is SGHTA and CDR2 is FQGNSA. The ends lost 5 bases at V and 7 bases at J; junction bases unmatched: 17. In nucleotides, the CDR3 is TGTGCCAGCAGCATACTCCCGGGACAGAGAATGGCGCAGCCCCAGCATTTT. As protein: CASSILPGQRMAQPQHF.